The sample holds many counts of the clone carrying this T cell receptor beta chain. Its antigen is not known. The entry originates in a study of shared clonotypes between healthy human individuals. Approximately 30,000 T cell genomes (approximately 210 ng DNA) went into each sorted-subset replicate. TCRdb keeps only in-frame clones here, not all; method: immunoSEQ multiplex PCR. The sample lists hundreds of thousands of clones, around 73% seen once, with around 2% in the top ten. Overall study findings and caveats: There were few donors, and this limited the genetic and exposure-history diversity represented.

The sequenced sample was memory CD4+ T cells sorted from blood. Subset in this sample: CD45RA-negative fraction. The receptor was derived from a woman younger than 45 in good health.

CDR3 protein: CASSLPPKGAGNQPQHF. CDR3 coding DNA: TGTGCCAGCAGTTTACCCCCAAAGGGGGCCGGCAATCAGCCCCAGCATTTT. This rearrangement joins TRBV28 to TRBJ1-5, with 7 bases lining up with TRBD1. Trimming cost V 2 bases and J 2 bases; bases outside gene matches: 9. Germline V CDR1 and CDR2: MDHEN, SYDVKM. The CDR3 spans 17 residues.